This record concerns one T cell receptor beta chain sequence. Its antigen is unidentified. The data were obtained in a study of Ad26.COV2.S vaccination and SARS-CoV-2 variants. Whole-study results and caveats: Total T cell responses, in the TCR breadth and depth analyses, may have been underestimated.

Treatment noted: some 20 received Ad26.COV2.S at low or high dose, single or two shots; about 5 received placebo; per-sample allocation not given. The investigators took samples on day 63 after the first vaccine or placebo injection. Sequenced by immunoSEQ multiplex PCR; TCRdb stores in-frame clones only, minus some. The repertoire holds approximately 350,000 clones, 80% to 90% seen once, with roughly 3.2% in the top ten. The ends lost 2 bases at V and 0 bases at J; junction bases unmatched: 10. The V gene's germline CDR1 is SGHRS and CDR2 YFSETQ. This CDR3 spans 17 amino acids. The TCR originated in a person between 18 and 59 years old who received the Ad26.COV2.S COVID-19 vaccine or a placebo. V and J are TRBV5-1 and TRBJ1-1, with 7 bases that match TRBD1. Sample: peripheral blood, taken in a trial of Ad26.COV2.S vaccine versus placebo. CDR3 DNA sequence: TGCGCCAGCAGCTTCTCCGGACAGGTTTTAATGAACACTGAAGCTTTCTTT. Its translation is CASSFSGQVLMNTEAFF.